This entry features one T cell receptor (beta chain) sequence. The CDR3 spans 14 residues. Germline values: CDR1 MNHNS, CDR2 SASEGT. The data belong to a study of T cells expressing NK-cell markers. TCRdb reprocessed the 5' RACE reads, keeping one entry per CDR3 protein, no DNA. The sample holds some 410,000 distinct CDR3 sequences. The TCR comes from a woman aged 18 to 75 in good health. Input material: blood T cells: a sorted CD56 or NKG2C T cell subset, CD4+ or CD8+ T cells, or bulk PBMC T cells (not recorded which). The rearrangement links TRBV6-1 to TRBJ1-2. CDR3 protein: CASTQSAGFGGYTF.